This entry lists 32 T cell receptor beta chains sequenced from one sample in a study of blood T cell repertoires in COVID-19. Generated by immunoSEQ multiplex PCR, the TCRdb table keeps only in-frame clones and is missing some. The profile shows 150,000 to 200,000 clones, almost 85% of them singletons. The sample consisted of peripheral blood. The receptors derive from a man aged 18 to 29 with active or convalescent COVID-19.

The count of this clone is one. The rearrangement links TRBV6-2 or TRBV6-3 to TRBJ2-7, with D uncertain. Germline-derived CDR1 and CDR2 are MNHEY and SVGEGT. V shed 5 bases and J shed 6 bases, with 8 bases lying between them. The CDR3 runs 11 residues. The CDR3 here is CASSRHLEQYF. CDR3 nucleotides: TGTGCCAGCAGTAGACACCTCGAGCAGTACTTC.

This chain joins TRBV4-1 and TRBJ2-1, with 16 bases matching TRBD2. Trimming cost V 1 base and J 4 bases; bases outside gene matches: 10. Germline V CDR1 and CDR2: MGHRA, YSYEKL. The CDR3 contains 20 residues. CDR3 in amino acids: CASSQVGLAGGPTDYNEQFF. The CDR3 nucleotides are TGCGCCAGCAGCCAAGTGGGACTAGCGGGAGGGCCCACAGATTACAATGAGCAGTTCTTC.

The CDR3 region is CASSLGVDYSNQPQHF. Written as DNA, the CDR3 is TGTGCCAGCAGTTTAGGCGTAGACTATAGCAATCAGCCCCAGCATTTT. The rearrangement joins TRBV28 to TRBJ1-5; D remains ambiguous. Trimming shortened V by 2 bases and J by 0 bases, and 11 bases separated the two germline ends. CDR3 length: 16 amino acids. Germline CDR1 is MDHEN and CDR2 is SYDVKM.

The chain uses TRBV29-1 and TRBJ2-1; possibly TRBD2 for D (5 bases). The CDR3 consists of 16 residues. Germline V CDR1 and CDR2: SQVTM, ANQGSEA. The V and J ends lost 6 bases and 5 bases respectively, with 23 bases between them. The CDR3 loop reads CSVDDGRVSTNNEQFF. The CDR3 DNA reads as TGCAGCGTCGACGACGGGCGGGTGTCCACAAACAATGAGCAGTTCTTC.

The chain recombines TRBV29-1 with TRBJ2-4; 9 bases are a match to TRBD1. Trimming took 8 bases from V and 8 from J; bases not matched to a gene: 7. From germline, CDR1 is SQVTM and CDR2 ANQGSEA. The CDR3 totals 12 residues. CDR3 sequence: CSTRDRADIQYF. CDR3 sequence (DNA): TGCAGCACCCGGGACAGGGCGGACATTCAGTACTTC.

To note about this clone: At one end the junction does not follow the germline gene, possibly because of a read error. V usage is TRBV4-2 and J usage is TRBJ2-7; D is undetermined. The germline gives CDR1 LGHNA, CDR2 YNFKEQ. The CDR3 totals 13 residues. CDR3 coding DNA: TGTGCCAGCAGCCAAGAAGACTCCGACGAGCAGTACTTC. This sequence encodes CASSQEDSDEQYF.

This chain joins TRBV7-6 and TRBJ2-7; D is unresolved. Per germline, CDR1 SGHVS and CDR2 FNYEAQ. The CDR3 contains 11 residues. Trimming took off 4 bases at V and 4 bases at J, with 5 bases between the two ends. The chain's CDR3 is CASSSTYEQYF. CDR3 bases: TGTGCCAGCAGCTCGACTTACGAGCAGTACTTC.

The rearrangement uses TRBV12-5 and TRBJ2-3, with 12 bases matching TRBD2. Germline loops: CDR1 LGHNT, CDR2 FRNRAP. V lost 4 bases to trimming and J lost 4 bases; unmatched junction nucleotides: 9. The CDR3 runs 17 residues. CDR3 residues: CASGSSTSGRLSDTQYF. CDR3 coding DNA: TGTGCTAGTGGTTCCTCCACTAGCGGGAGGCTCTCAGATACGCAGTATTTT.

Written as DNA, the CDR3 is TGTGCCAGCAGCTTAGGCCGGACAGGACGCACAGATACGCAGTATTTT. It specifies CASSLGRTGRTDTQYF. J is TRBJ2-3 and V is TRBV7-6; 7 nucleotides match TRBD1. Losses at the gene ends were 1 base for V and 1 base for J; bases not matched to a gene: 5. This CDR3 has 16 residues. Germline V gene lookup returns CDR1 SGHVS and CDR2 FNYEAQ.

V and J are TRBV5-1 and TRBJ2-7; 7 bases align to TRBD2. The ends lost 4 bases at V and 3 bases at J; junction bases unmatched: 19. CDR3 length equals 18 residues. CDR1 and CDR2 from the germline V gene are SGHRS and YFSETQ. The CDR3 sequence: CASSLKLGEGPPVYEQYF. CDR3 nucleotides: TGCGCCAGCAGCCTCAAATTGGGGGAGGGCCCCCCAGTCTACGAGCAGTACTTC.

This clone was observed a single time. This chain uses TRBV4-2 with TRBJ1-4; 7 bases line up with TRBD1. Germline V gene data show CDR1 as LGHNA and CDR2 as YNFKEQ. Trimming at V came to 4 bases and at J to 13 bases, leaving 15 bases not matched to a gene. This CDR3 has 15 amino acids. As DNA, the CDR3 is TGTGCCAGCAGCCCAAGGGAGTTCGGGACAGAGGGACTGTTTTTT. Its translation: CASSPREFGTEGLFF.

The rearrangement links TRBV7-6 to TRBJ1-6; D unclear. Germline CDR1 SGHVS, CDR2 FNYEAQ. V dropped 5 bases and J dropped 15 bases, with 17 bases sitting between them. The CDR3 totals 13 residues. The CDR3 DNA reads as TGTGCCAGCAGCCGGTCGGCGGGCTCAAGCCTCCACTTT. It codes for CASSRSAGSSLHF.

The chain recombines TRBV6-6 with TRBJ1-3; 11 bases align to TRBD1. Germline lookup yields CDR1 MNHNY and CDR2 SVGAGI (reference sequence). This CDR3 contains 15 residues. Trimming took 5 bases from V and 2 from J; bases not matched to a gene: 2. CDR3 sequence: CASSGDRGAGNTIYF. CDR3 coding DNA: TGTGCCAGCAGTGGGGACAGGGGGGCTGGAAACACCATATATTTT.

J is TRBJ1-5 and V is TRBV3-1 (or the pseudogene TRBV3-2); D possibly corresponds to TRBD1 (6 bases). The CDR3 sequence is 15 residues long. V was pared by 0 bases and J by 6 bases, with 12 bases between. The V gene's germline CDR1 is LGHDT and CDR2 YNNKEL (reference sequence). This chain's CDR3 is CASSQDLGGLQPQHF. The CDR3 DNA reads TGTGCCAGCAGCCAAGATCTCGGGGGGCTTCAGCCCCAGCATTTT.

The chain links TRBV5-1 to TRBJ1-3; TRBD1 is a possible D gene (6 bases). Trimming stripped 3 bases from V and 3 bases from J, with 10 bases between. This CDR3 spans 14 amino acids. Germline CDR1 reads SGHRS; CDR2 reads YFSETQ. CDR3 in amino acids: CASSSGTNGNTIYF. Written as DNA, the CDR3 is TGCGCCAGCAGCTCCGGGACAAATGGAAACACCATATATTTT.

This chain joins TRBV3-1 (or the pseudogene TRBV3-2) and TRBJ1-4; D might be TRBD1 (6 bases). Trimming removed 0 bases at V and 4 bases at J, with 12 bases between. From germline, CDR1 is LGHDT and CDR2 YNNKEL (reference sequence). CDR3 length equals 16 residues. CDR3 sequence: CASSQDTTGGNEKLFF. CDR3 sequence (DNA): TGTGCCAGCAGCCAAGATACGACAGGCGGTAATGAAAAACTGTTTTTT.

This clone was seen at least ten times. J is TRBJ2-7 and V is TRBV7-2; maybe TRBD1 (6 bases). This CDR3 comprises 15 residues. V lost 5 bases and J lost 2, with 16 bases in between. Germline values: CDR1 SGHTA, CDR2 FQGNSA. The CDR3 DNA reads as TGTGCCAGCAGCCTTCGACAGGCCCTTCCCTACGAGCAGTACTTC. Translating it yields CASSLRQALPYEQYF.

The DNA of the CDR3 is TGCGCCAGCAGCCTAGAAGATGTAGCGGGGGGCACCCGGGATACGCAGTATTTT. Its translation is CASSLEDVAGGTRDTQYF. The chain uses TRBV4-1 and TRBJ2-3; 10 nucleotides match TRBD2. Losses at the gene ends were 4 bases for V and 6 bases for J; bases not matched to a gene: 16. This CDR3 has 18 residues. Germline assignment: CDR1 MGHRA and CDR2 YSYEKL.

The V gene is TRBV11-2, the J gene TRBJ2-5; 7 positions match TRBD2. The germline V gene has CDR1 SGHAT and CDR2 FQNNGV. The CDR3 is 15 amino acids. V lost 1 base and J lost 0; bases outside the gene matches: 2. The CDR3 bases are TGTGCCAGCAGCTTAGGGGCGGGGGACCAAGAGACCCAGTACTTC. Amino acids: CASSLGAGDQETQYF.

This clone appeared a single time. The V gene is TRBV7-8, the J gene TRBJ2-1, with 16 nucleotides matching TRBD2. Germline V CDR1 and CDR2: SGHVS, FQNEAQ. V trimming: 4 bases; J trimming: 10 bases; junction bases outside the gene matches: 7. The CDR3 covers 16 residues. CDR3 protein: CASSYRGLAGGGEQFF. CDR3 in DNA: TGTGCCAGCAGCTACAGGGGACTAGCGGGAGGGGGCGAGCAGTTCTTC. The complete variable domain, with remaining parts taken from reference TRBV7-8 and TRBJ2-1, reads GAGVSQSPRYKVAKRGQDVALRCDPISGHVSLFWYQQALGQGPEFLTYFQNEAQLDKSGLPSDRFFAERPEGSVSTLKIQRTQQEDSAVYLCASSYRGLAGGGEQFFGPGTRLTVL.

J is TRBJ2-1 and V is TRBV7-2; TRBD1 matches at 8 bases. Trimming removed 4 bases from V and 10 bases from J; junction bases left unmatched: 6. CDR3 length: 13 residues. CDR1 SGHTA and CDR2 FQGNSA come from the germline V gene. Here the CDR3 DNA reads TGTGCCAGCAGCTCTACCCGGGACAGGGAGCAGTTCTTC. It encodes CASSSTRDREQFF.

The chain employs TRBV7-3 and TRBJ1-2; 9 bases fit TRBD1. CDR3 length equals 15 residues. Germline V gives CDR1 SGHTA, CDR2 FQGTGA. V was clipped by 5 bases and J by 1 base; unmatched bases: 5. The DNA of the CDR3 is TGTGCCAGCAGCGAACCGGGACAGGGTAACTATGGCTACACCTTC. This translates into CASSEPGQGNYGYTF.

The genes are TRBV2 and TRBJ1-5, with 7 bases aligning to TRBD1. The CDR3 runs to 19 residues. With V trimmed by 0 bases and J by 1 base, 12 bases remained unmatched. The germline V gene has CDR1 SNHLY and CDR2 FYNNEI. Written as DNA, the CDR3 is TGTGCCAGCAGTGAAGCGCTTCGAAGACAGGGAAAGAGCAATCAGCCCCAGCATTTT. This sequence encodes CASSEALRRQGKSNQPQHF.

The genes are TRBV10-3 and TRBJ1-1, with 10 bases aligning to TRBD1. CDR3 length equals 15 residues. The germline V gene has CDR1 ENHRY and CDR2 SYGVKD. V shed 6 bases and J 2 bases; nucleotides not matched to a gene: 6. This CDR3 reads CAISDRGRTNTEAFF. The CDR3 bases are TGTGCCATCAGCGACAGGGGGCGGACAAACACTGAAGCTTTCTTT.

The gene calls are TRBV5-4 and TRBJ2-1; tentative D call: TRBD2 (7 bases). The germline CDR1 and CDR2 sequences are SGHNT and YYREEE (reference sequence). V lost 0 bases to trimming and J lost 8 bases, with 18 bases between them. The CDR3 extends over 16 amino acids. CDR3: CASSLEWGGRADEQFF. The CDR3 DNA reads TGTGCCAGCAGCTTGGAATGGGGGGGCCGTGCCGATGAGCAGTTCTTC. Using reference TRBV5-4 and TRBJ2-1 for the parts outside the CDR3, the full variable domain is ETGVTQSPTHLIKTRGQQVTLRCSSQSGHNTVSWYQQALGQGPQFIFQYYREEENGRGNFPPRFSGLQFPNYSSELNVNALELDDSALYLCASSLEWGGRADEQFFGPGTRLTVL.

This clone was counted between two and nine times. The J gene is TRBJ2-7, the V gene TRBV11-2; perhaps TRBD1 as D (6 bases). The CDR3 consists of 15 residues. Germline V gene data show CDR1 as SGHAT and CDR2 as FQNNGV. V was trimmed by 5 bases and J by 4 bases, leaving 18 bases between them. The CDR3 nucleotides read TGTGCCAGCAGCGCTAGGACAGCTCCGGATTACGAGCAGTACTTC. Its protein product is CASSARTAPDYEQYF.

V and J are TRBV19 and TRBJ1-2; maybe TRBD1 (6 bases). CDR1 is LNHDA, CDR2 SQIVND, per germline (reference sequence). Trimming removed 3 bases at V and 3 bases at J, with 8 bases between. The CDR3 contains 13 residues. Written as DNA, the CDR3 is TGTGCCAGTAGTATTAACAGGGACTATGGCTACACCTTC. It codes for CASSINRDYGYTF.

The chain combines TRBV19 with TRBJ1-6; 9 bases agree with TRBD1. The CDR3 spans 14 residues. The trim removed 2 bases at V and 8 bases at J, leaving 1 base unmatched. Germline assignment: CDR1 LNHDA and CDR2 SQIVND (reference sequence). The chain's CDR3 is CASSIRTGDSPLHF. CDR3 sequence (DNA): TGTGCCAGTAGTATACGGACAGGGGATTCACCCCTCCACTTT.

The chain combines TRBV29-1 with TRBJ1-3; 10 nucleotides agree with TRBD1. Germline V lookup: CDR1 SQVTM, CDR2 ANQGSEA. CDR3 size: 14 residues. Trimming removed 6 bases from V and 3 bases from J; junction bases left unmatched: 5. CDR3 region: CSVSGQGGGNTIYF. As DNA, the CDR3 is TGCAGCGTCTCAGGACAGGGGGGTGGAAACACCATATATTTT.

V and J are TRBV2 and TRBJ1-4; D remains unclear. Germline V lookup: CDR1 SNHLY, CDR2 FYNNEI. Trimming cost V 7 bases and J 0 bases, with 15 bases left between them. CDR3 length: 16 amino acids. For the CDR3, the DNA is TGTGCCAGCATAGATATCCGGGGTACAACTAATGAAAAACTGTTTTTT. As protein: CASIDIRGTTNEKLFF.

The chain combines TRBV19 with TRBJ2-2; D not certain. Germline V gene lookup returns CDR1 LNHDA and CDR2 SQIVND (reference sequence). V lost 4 bases and J 1 base, leaving 7 bases between the germline ends. The CDR3 has 14 residues. The CDR3 reads CASSTSLNTGELFF. CDR3 sequence (DNA): TGTGCCAGTAGTACCAGTCTGAACACCGGGGAGCTGTTTTTT.

The V gene is TRBV3-1 (or the pseudogene TRBV3-2), the J gene TRBJ2-1; possibly TRBD1 for D (6 bases). CDR3 length: 15 residues. Germline-derived CDR1 and CDR2 are LGHDT and YNNKEL (reference sequence). V lost 5 bases and J lost 1, with 12 bases in between. The DNA of the CDR3 is TGTGCCAGCAGCAAACGGGACACATCCTACAATGAGCAGTTCTTC. Residues: CASSKRDTSYNEQFF.